In this sample, the clone carrying this T cell receptor (beta chain) turned up a few times. Antigen unknown. The data belong to a study of T-cell reconstitution after alpha-beta-depleted transplantation in children. Study findings and constraints: Two months or so post-transplant, alpha-beta T cells reportedly derived from several hundred expanded graft clones. One year post-transplant, T-cell counts and diversity were largely derived from T cells produced anew. In some patients, recipient T cells and intrathymic progenitors surviving conditioning explained high day-60 diversity.

Germline values: CDR1 SGHRS, CDR2 YFSETQ. The ends were cut back, 0 bases at V and 0 bases at J, with 10 bases in the middle. This CDR3 contains 15 residues. Researchers prepared the TCRbeta library using unique molecular identifiers, the study reports. TCRdb re-analysed the PCR reads in MiXCR, keeping a single row per CDR3 protein. The profile shows about a million distinct CDR3 sequences, roughly 29% of them singletons. V gene TRBV5-1 combines with J gene TRBJ2-7; D gene unclear. This sequence originates from a boy under two years old who had a stem cell transplant for SCID, so the T cells may come from the graft donor. Here the sequenced sample was PBMCs, mostly from graft donor cells, taken 360 days after TCRalphabeta/CD19-depleted stem cell transplant. CDR3 amino acids: CASSLVAEASYEQYF. In nucleotides, the CDR3 is TGCGCCAGCAGCTTGGTGGCAGAAGCCTCCTACGAGCAGTACTTC.